This T cell receptor beta chain was sequenced during a study of blood T cell repertoires in COVID-19. Study-level background: Some COVID-19 samples were acute and others convalescent; all came from the United States, Italy and Spain.

V lost 7 bases, J lost 9 bases, and 12 bases stayed unmatched. The CDR3 has 14 residues. Germline V lookup: CDR1 SNHLY, CDR2 FYNNEI. Here immunoSEQ multiplex PCR was the method, and the copy in TCRdb shows in-frame clones only, minus some. Altogether around 400,000 clones are present, 75% to 90% being singletons, with the ten largest covering approximately 5%. This sequence originates from a woman between 50 and 59 years old who had recovered from COVID-19. The sample comprised PBMCs or T cells enriched from blood (not recorded which). This sequence joins TRBV2 and TRBJ2-1, with TRBD2 matching 7 bases. Here the CDR3 reads CASTERGPGGEQFF. CDR3 DNA: TGTGCCAGCACTGAGAGAGGGCCGGGGGGTGAGCAGTTCTTC. The complete variable domain, with remaining parts taken from reference TRBV2 and TRBJ2-1, reads EPEVTQTPSHQVTQMGQEVILRCVPISNHLYFYWYRQILGQKVEFLVSFYNNEISEKSEIFDDQFSVERPDGSNFTLKIRSTKLEDSAMYFCASTERGPGGEQFFGPGTRLTVL.